These 13 T cell receptor beta chains originate from one sample sequenced in a study of PD-L1 blockade in urothelial cancer. Time point reported: pretreatment peripheral blood. The repertoire was sequenced with immunoSEQ multiplex PCR; TCRdb's copy has only in-frame clones and lacks some. The sample has approximately 79,000 clones, 85% seen once. The sample consisted of PBMCs, taken around atezolizumab (anti-PD-L1) treatment. The receptors stem from a man in his forties with urothelial cancer.

The CDR3 reads CASSSLAGGEETQYF. DNA of the CDR3: TGTGCCAGTAGTTCCTTAGCGGGAGGGGAAGAGACCCAGTACTTC. The rearrangement links TRBV19 to TRBJ2-5, with TRBD2 matching 11 bases. With 5 bases clipped from V and 3 bases from J, the junction kept 5 bases outside the gene matches. The CDR3 has 15 amino acids. Per germline, CDR1 LNHDA and CDR2 SQIVND (reference sequence).

V is TRBV5-1 and J is TRBJ2-1; no reliable D call. The V end lost 4 bases, the J end lost 1 base, and 6 bases lay between the germline ends. The germline gives CDR1 SGHRS, CDR2 YFSETQ. The CDR3 is made up of 13 amino acids. CDR3: CASSPVSYNEQFF. The CDR3 DNA reads as TGCGCCAGCAGCCCCGTGTCCTACAATGAGCAGTTCTTC. The variable domain in full, with the rest retrieved from reference TRBV5-1 and TRBJ2-1, is KAGVTQTPRYLIKTRGQQVTLSCSPISGHRSVSWYQQTPGQGLQFLFEYFSETQRNKGNFPGRFSGRQFSNSRSEMNVSTLELGDSALYLCASSPVSYNEQFFGPGTRLTVL.

The V call is TRBV10-2, the J call TRBJ1-4; tentatively, D is TRBD1 (5 bases). Trimming cost V 0 bases and J 10 bases, with 27 bases left between them. Per germline, CDR1 WSHSY and CDR2 SAAADI. This CDR3 is built from 19 residues. CDR3 residues: CASSESSVRTTSLLGKLFF. In nucleotides, the CDR3 is TGCGCCAGCAGTGAGTCGAGTGTCAGGACAACATCTCTTCTCGGAAAACTGTTTTTT.

The V and J genes are TRBV15 and TRBJ1-2; no clear D. Per germline, CDR1 LNHNV and CDR2 YYDKDF (reference sequence). The CDR3 covers 16 residues. Trimming stripped 0 bases from V and 0 bases from J, with 11 bases between. CDR3 amino acids: CATSRDMAASNYGYTF. CDR3 nucleotide sequence: TGTGCCACCAGCAGAGATATGGCTGCCTCTAACTATGGCTACACCTTC. The full variable domain, completed using reference TRBV15 and TRBJ1-2, is DAMVIQNPRYQVTQFGKPVTLSCSQTLNHNVMYWYQQKSSQAPKLLFHYYDKDFNNEADTPDNFQSRRPNTSFCFLDIRSPGLGDTAMYLCATSRDMAASNYGYTFGSGTRLTVV.

The chain links TRBV5-6 to TRBJ2-7; 8 nucleotides line up with TRBD1. V shed 1 base and J 5 bases; nucleotides not matched to a gene: 5. The germline gives CDR1 SGHDT, CDR2 YYEEEE. The length of the CDR3 is 14 residues. The DNA of the CDR3 is TGTGCCAGCAGCTTGCAGGGGGCGCAGCACGAGCAGTACTTC. As protein: CASSLQGAQHEQYF.

J is TRBJ1-1 and V is TRBV20-1; D gene uncertain. The CDR3 has 11 amino acids. Germline CDR1 reads DFQATT; CDR2 reads SNEGSKA (reference sequence). The germline V and J ends were trimmed by 3 bases and 3 bases, with 5 bases remaining between them. The CDR3 region is CSASEYTEAFF. In nucleotides, the CDR3 is TGCAGTGCTAGTGAGTACACTGAAGCTTTCTTT.

This clone was counted once. J is TRBJ1-1 and V is TRBV28; TRBD1 matches at 9 bases. V trimming: 6 bases; J trimming: 8 bases; junction bases outside the gene matches: 10. The CDR3 is 14 residues long. Germline lookup yields CDR1 MDHEN and CDR2 SYDVKM. The CDR3 spells CASRGFGDREEAFF. In DNA, the CDR3 is TGTGCCAGCAGGGGGTTTGGGGACAGGGAGGAAGCTTTCTTT.

Remarks on this clone: At one end, the junction sequence differs from germline, possibly due to a read error. As DNA, the CDR3 is TGTGCCAGCAGTGAACTAGCGGGGAGGTCCTCCAATGAGCAGTTCTTC. Translated: CASSELAGRSSNEQFF. This chain links TRBV6-1 with TRBJ2-1, with 9 bases lining up with TRBD2. CDR1 is MNHNS, CDR2 SASEGT, per germline. This CDR3 is built from 16 residues.

In its sample, this clone was seen once. This sequence joins TRBV2 and TRBJ2-7, with D tentatively TRBD2 (5 bases). Trimming stripped 0 bases from V and 2 bases from J, with 8 bases between. The CDR3 is made up of 14 amino acids. CDR1 is SNHLY, CDR2 FYNNEI, per germline. Written as DNA, the CDR3 is TGTGCCAGCAGTGAAGCGGACGGGACCTACGAGCAGTACTTC. Protein product: CASSEADGTYEQYF.

The chain uses TRBV2 and TRBJ1-2; 9 bases align to TRBD1. V lost 9 bases, J lost 3 bases, and 2 bases stayed unmatched. The CDR3 runs 12 residues. Germline-derived CDR1 and CDR2 are SNHLY and FYNNEI. In nucleotides, the CDR3 is TGTGCCAGGGACAGGGGTGACTATGGCTACACCTTC. Protein product: CARDRGDYGYTF.

The chain has TRBV28 and TRBJ2-7; TRBD1 matches 8 bases. There are 15 residues in the CDR3. Trimming removed 2 bases from V and 3 bases from J; junction bases left unmatched: 6. Germline lookup yields CDR1 MDHEN and CDR2 SYDVKM. The CDR3 spells CASSLERTGIYEQYF. The CDR3 DNA follows: TGTGCCAGCAGTTTAGAGCGGACAGGGATCTACGAGCAGTACTTC.

This clone was found a few times. The chain joins TRBV27 to TRBJ2-7; possible D gene TRBD1, 5 bases. V lost 6 bases and J lost 5, with 8 bases in between. The CDR3 length is 11 residues. Per germline, CDR1 MNHEY and CDR2 SMNVEV (reference sequence). CDR3 residues: CASSPGNEQYF. CDR3 DNA: TGTGCCAGCAGCCCAGGGAACGAGCAGTACTTC.

The chain employs TRBV7-9 and TRBJ2-6; D possibly corresponds to TRBD1 (6 bases). This CDR3 region has 17 residues. Trimming shortened V by 1 base and J by 0 bases, and 10 bases separated the two germline ends. The germline V gene has CDR1 SEHNR and CDR2 FQNEAQ (reference sequence). The CDR3 loop reads CASSLGQENSGANVLTF. The CDR3 nucleotides are TGTGCCAGCAGCTTAGGACAGGAGAACTCTGGGGCCAACGTCCTGACTTTC.